This record looks at one TCR beta chain sequence and its context. Its target is not known. The sample belongs to a study of cytomegalovirus exposure and HLA in healthy donors. The PCR used 60 Vbeta and 13 Jbeta primers. In the authors' methods: In a later analysis, around 10 million of some 80 million unique beta chains occurred in at least two donors. This table comes from immunoSEQ multiplex PCR, and its TCRdb copy is limited to in-frame clones, with some not included. V, J and clone size were drawn from that table, and D and trimming were deduced from the DNA. Of about 120,000 clones listed, about four fifths are singletons. General study findings and limits: As confirmed in vitro, a few CMV-associated chains were specific for CMV antigens.

CDR3 length: 13 residues. Trimming stripped 2 bases from V and 3 bases from J, with 5 bases between. Germline assignment: CDR1 MNHNS and CDR2 SASEGT. Healthy donors of bone marrow made up the group. Although they were nominally healthy when sampled, donors likely had unrecorded immune exposures. This TCR was sampled from a woman in her twenties or thirties in good health and CMV-seronegative. The material sequenced was PBMCs. This sequence joins TRBV6-1 and TRBJ1-5; D gene unclear. The CDR3 sequence: CASSEQANQPQHF. The CDR3 nucleotides read TGTGCCAGCAGTGAACAGGCCAATCAGCCCCAGCATTTT.